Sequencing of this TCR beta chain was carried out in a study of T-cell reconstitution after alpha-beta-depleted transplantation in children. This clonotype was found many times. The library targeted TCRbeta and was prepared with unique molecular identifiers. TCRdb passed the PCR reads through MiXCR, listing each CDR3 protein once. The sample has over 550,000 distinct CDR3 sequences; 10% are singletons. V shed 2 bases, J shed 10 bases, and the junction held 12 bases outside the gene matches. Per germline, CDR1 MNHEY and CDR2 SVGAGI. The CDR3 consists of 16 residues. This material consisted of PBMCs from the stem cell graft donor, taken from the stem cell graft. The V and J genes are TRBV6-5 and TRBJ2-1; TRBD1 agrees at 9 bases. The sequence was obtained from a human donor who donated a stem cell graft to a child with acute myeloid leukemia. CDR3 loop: CASSYGGTGKGYEQFF. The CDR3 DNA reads TGTGCCAGCAGTTACGGGGGGACAGGGAAGGGTTACGAGCAGTTCTTC.